The source of this TCR beta chain is a study of cytomegalovirus exposure and HLA in healthy donors. Study conclusions and caveats: For cytomegalovirus status, the classifier reportedly gave diagnoses with high specificity and sensitivity. A subsequent analysis found that TCR clusters from the first cohort also tended to co-occur in the roughly 120 validation repertoires, with 90% to 95% of cluster scores above 0.

The assay was immunoSEQ multiplex PCR, and TCRdb's table has in-frame clones only and misses some. The sample carries roughly 220,000 clones, over 70% recorded once. Notes on this clone: Its antigen remains unidentified.

The receptor was isolated from a woman aged 25 to 39 in good health and CMV-seropositive. The sequenced sample was PBMCs.

CDR3 nucleotides: TGCGCCAGCAGCTTCAAGGCCTTGGATGAAAAACTGTTTTTT. Amino acid sequence: CASSFKALDEKLFF. The chain recombines TRBV5-1 with TRBJ1-4; D is ambiguous. The germline V gene has CDR1 SGHRS and CDR2 YFSETQ. Trimming took 2 bases from V and 6 from J, leaving 11 bases between them. The CDR3 totals 14 residues.